This is a list of T cell receptor beta chains from one sample in a study of cytomegalovirus exposure and HLA in healthy donors. This table comes from immunoSEQ multiplex PCR, and its TCRdb copy is limited to in-frame clones, with some not included. The sample lists around 150,000 clones, 88% occurring once. The sample taken for sequencing was PBMCs. The receptors were sampled from a woman in her thirties or forties in good health and CMV-seronegative. CDR3s include the opening cysteine and the closing phenylalanine or tryptophan. Each record gives: J gene, D gene, V gene, clone size, CDR3 DNA, CDR3 protein. D genes are given only for firm matches. The size field is filled for only some rows; it gives once, few, many or a size class.

J: TRBJ1-1
D: NA
V: TRBV5-6
size: few
DNA: TGTGCCAGCAGCTTGATCCAATACAGAGAAGCTTTCTTT
CDR3: CASSLIQYREAFF

J: TRBJ2-1
D: TRBD2
V: TRBV28
size: NA
DNA: TGTGCCAGCATAGTGGGGGGAGGGCCTCTAAACAATGAGCAGTTCTTC
CDR3: CASIVGGGPLNNEQFF

J: TRBJ2-4
D: TRBD2
V: TRBV28
size: NA
DNA: TGTGCCAGCAGTTTACGGGGGGTCATTCAGTACTTC
CDR3: CASSLRGVIQYF

J: TRBJ2-7
D: TRBD1
V: TRBV5-4
size: few
DNA: TGTGCCAGCAGCGAGAAGACAGGGGCCTACGAGCAGTACTTC
CDR3: CASSEKTGAYEQYF

J: TRBJ1-5
D: NA
V: TRBV27
size: NA
DNA: TGTGCCAGCAGCCGACAGGTCAATCAGCCCCAGCATTTT
CDR3: CASSRQVNQPQHF

J: TRBJ2-2
D: TRBD2
V: TRBV19
size: NA
DNA: TGTGCCAGTAGTATGGGCGGGAGGGGGACCGGGGAGCTGTTTTTT
CDR3: CASSMGGRGTGELFF

J: TRBJ2-3
D: TRBD2
V: TRBV7-9
size: NA
DNA: TGTGCCAGCAGCTTAGCCGTGACTAGCTCAGGCACAGATACGCAGTATTTT
CDR3: CASSLAVTSSGTDTQYF

J: TRBJ2-7
D: NA
V: TRBV7-9
size: NA
DNA: TGTGCCAGCAGCCCCTGGGACAACTCCTACGAGCAGTACTTC
CDR3: CASSPWDNSYEQYF

J: TRBJ2-7
D: TRBD2
V: TRBV11-2
size: once
DNA: TGTGCCAGCAGGGCCCTAGCGGGAGGGACCTACGAGCAGTACTTC
CDR3: CASRALAGGTYEQYF

J: TRBJ2-2
D: TRBD1
V: TRBV10-3
size: NA
DNA: TGTGCCATCAGAAGGACAGGGAGTGACACCGGGGAGCTGTTTTTT
CDR3: CAIRRTGSDTGELFF

J: TRBJ1-5
D: NA
V: TRBV7-9
size: NA
DNA: TGTGCCAGCAGCCTTATTGGACAGTATAGCAATCAGCCCCAGCATTTT
CDR3: CASSLIGQYSNQPQHF

J: TRBJ2-5
D: NA
V: TRBV4-2
size: once
DNA: TGTGCCAGCAGCCAGCTCGGAAGAGGAGAGACCCAGTACTTC
CDR3: CASSQLGRGETQYF

J: TRBJ2-5
D: TRBD1
V: TRBV11-2
size: NA
DNA: TGTGCCAGCAGCGCTTATAGGACAGGGTGGTATGAGACCCAGTACTTC
CDR3: CASSAYRTGWYETQYF

J: TRBJ1-1
D: TRBD1
V: TRBV27
size: NA
DNA: TGTGCCAGCAATGGACAGGGGGATGCCACTGAAGCTTTCTTT
CDR3: CASNGQGDATEAFF

J: TRBJ1-5
D: NA
V: TRBV6-1
size: NA
DNA: TGTGCCAGCAGTGAAGTTGAAGCCCAGCCCCAGCATTTT
CDR3: CASSEVEAQPQHF

J: TRBJ2-1
D: TRBD1
V: TRBV19
size: once
DNA: TGTGCCAGTAGTAGACAGGGGGCGAACTACAATGAGCAGTTCTTC
CDR3: CASSRQGANYNEQFF

J: TRBJ2-5
D: NA
V: TRBV9
size: NA
DNA: TGTGCCAGCAGCGTAGAACCTAGCGCTGAGACCCAGTACTTC
CDR3: CASSVEPSAETQYF

J: TRBJ2-5
D: TRBD2
V: TRBV5-1
size: NA
DNA: TGCGCCAGCAGTCGTAGCGGGAGTGATCAAGAGACCCAGTACTTC
CDR3: CASSRSGSDQETQYF

J: TRBJ2-3
D: NA
V: TRBV4-2
size: NA
DNA: TGTGCCAGCAGCCTTACCCGGGAACGAGATACGCAGTATTTT
CDR3: CASSLTRERDTQYF

J: TRBJ1-5
D: NA
V: TRBV15
size: once
DNA: TGTGCCACCAGCAGAGAACGGACAGCGAGCAATCAGCCCCAGCATTTT
CDR3: CATSRERTASNQPQHF

J: TRBJ2-2
D: NA
V: TRBV2
size: NA
DNA: TGTGCCAGCAGCGAGGGGGCCGGGGAGCTGTTTTTT
CDR3: CASSEGAGELFF

J: TRBJ1-2
D: NA
V: TRBV2
size: NA
DNA: TGTGCCAGCAGTGCGGTCCAGGGGATCCATGGCTACACCTTC
CDR3: CASSAVQGIHGYTF

J: TRBJ1-2
D: TRBD1
V: TRBV7-8
size: NA
DNA: TGTGCCAGCAGCTTCGGACAGGGCAGGCATGGCTACACCTTC
CDR3: CASSFGQGRHGYTF

J: TRBJ2-3
D: NA
V: TRBV9
size: NA
DNA: TGTGCCAGCAGCGTAGGCGCTAGCGGCACAGATACGCAGTATTTT
CDR3: CASSVGASGTDTQYF

J: TRBJ2-5
D: NA
V: TRBV9
size: NA
DNA: TGTGCCAGCAGCGTAGCCCCCAGGGAAGGGGAGACCCAGTACTTC
CDR3: CASSVAPREGETQYF

J: TRBJ1-5
D: NA
V: TRBV7-2
size: NA
DNA: TGTGCCAGCAGCTTATACAATCAGCCCCAGCATTTT
CDR3: CASSLYNQPQHF

J: TRBJ2-1
D: NA
V: TRBV2
size: NA
DNA: TGTGCCAGCAGTGATACTAGTAAGGGGGATGAGCAGTTCTTC
CDR3: CASSDTSKGDEQFF

J: TRBJ1-2
D: NA
V: TRBV5-1
size: NA
DNA: TGCGCCAGCAGCCCAACAGGGTTTGGCTACACCTTC
CDR3: CASSPTGFGYTF

J: TRBJ2-5
D: NA
V: TRBV2
size: NA
DNA: TGTGCCAGCAAGGAGGGCCAAGAGACCCAGTACTTC
CDR3: CASKEGQETQYF

J: TRBJ2-1
D: TRBD2
V: TRBV9
size: NA
DNA: TGTGCCAGCAGCGCAAGCGGGGGTCAGTACAATGAGCAGTTCTTC
CDR3: CASSASGGQYNEQFF

J: TRBJ2-2
D: NA
V: TRBV28
size: NA
DNA: TGTGCCAGCAGTTTAATAGCTCGGCATAACACCGGGGAGCTGTTTTTT
CDR3: CASSLIARHNTGELFF

J: TRBJ2-7
D: TRBD1
V: TRBV6-1
size: once
DNA: TGTGCCAGCCGACAGGGGCCCTACCTCTCCTACGAGCAGTACTTC
CDR3: CASRQGPYLSYEQYF

J: TRBJ2-6
D: NA
V: TRBV4-2
size: NA
DNA: TGTGCCAGCAGCCAAGATCTCGTAGGGGGATCTGGGGCCAACGTCCTGACTTTC
CDR3: CASSQDLVGGSGANVLTF

J: TRBJ2-1
D: NA
V: TRBV6-4
size: NA
DNA: TGTGCCAGCAGTAGGGAGTGGGGTGTGGATGAGCAGTTCTTC
CDR3: CASSREWGVDEQFF

J: TRBJ2-7
D: NA
V: TRBV4-1
size: NA
DNA: TGCGCCAGCAGCCAAGAACTGAGTCGAGAGCAGTACTTC
CDR3: CASSQELSREQYF

J: TRBJ2-2
D: TRBD1
V: TRBV4-1
size: NA
DNA: TGCGCCAGCGCGACAGGGGCCAACACCGGGGAGCTGTTTTTT
CDR3: CASATGANTGELFF

J: TRBJ1-2
D: TRBD1
V: TRBV7-2
size: NA
DNA: TGTGCCAGCAGCTTAGCGGGACAGGGATATGGCTACACCTTC
CDR3: CASSLAGQGYGYTF

J: TRBJ1-1
D: TRBD1
V: TRBV2
size: once
DNA: TGTGCCAGCAGTGGTCGACAGGGGGCAGAAGCTTTCTTT
CDR3: CASSGRQGAEAFF

J: TRBJ2-2
D: NA
V: TRBV30
size: NA
DNA: TGTGCCTGGAGTCGGGTTGCCACCGGGGAGCTGTTTTTT
CDR3: CAWSRVATGELFF

J: TRBJ1-3
D: NA
V: TRBV5-1
size: NA
DNA: TGCGCCAGCAGCTTGGAATCTTCTGGAAACACCATATATTTT
CDR3: CASSLESSGNTIYF

J: TRBJ1-2
D: NA
V: TRBV5-1
size: NA
DNA: TGCGCCAGCAGCTCCACATATGGCTACACCTTC
CDR3: CASSSTYGYTF

J: TRBJ2-7
D: TRBD1
V: TRBV10-1
size: NA
DNA: TGCGCCAGCAGTGAGTCCACCGGGACAGGGTGGGACGAGCAGTACTTC
CDR3: CASSESTGTGWDEQYF

J: TRBJ2-7
D: NA
V: TRBV10-3
size: few
DNA: TGTGCCATCGCACCCGGGGTTACCTACGAGCAGTACTTC
CDR3: CAIAPGVTYEQYF

J: TRBJ1-1
D: TRBD1
V: TRBV7-9
size: few
DNA: TGTGCCAGCAGCTTAGGGACAGGGGACACTGAAGCTTTCTTT
CDR3: CASSLGTGDTEAFF

J: TRBJ2-7
D: TRBD2
V: TRBV7-8
size: NA
DNA: TGTGCCAGCAGACTAGCGGTACCGGTCTCCTACGAGCAGTACTTC
CDR3: CASRLAVPVSYEQYF